This T cell receptor (beta chain) came from a study of blood T cell dynamics during melanoma immunotherapy. Study-level information: Patients with metastatic melanoma got pembrolizumab or nivolumab-ipilimumab as first-line care.

Trimming shortened V by 3 bases and J by 4 bases, and 13 bases separated the two germline ends. This CDR3 contains 14 residues. CDR1 is SGHRS, CDR2 YFSETQ, per germline. Time point given: week 3, after first cycle of checkpoint inhibitor. No patient had earlier systemic cancer treatment, concurrent immunosuppressants, or another active cancer. To note about this clone: Its antigen remains unknown.

TCRdb's copy holds only in-frame clones and misses some; the assay was immunoSEQ multiplex PCR. The sample has 10,000 to 13,000 clones, nearly 90% seen once; the top ten hold roughly 7%. Whole-study results and caveats: At W3, later disease-control patients showed bifurcated PBMC repertoire changes, unlike progressors.

The chain is built from TRBV5-1 and TRBJ1-1; D is perhaps TRBD1 (6 bases). This material consisted of blood, taken from a patient treated with checkpoint blockade. This TCR came from a human donor with melanoma. CDR3 sequence reads: CASSSQGAGTEAFF. In DNA form, the CDR3 reads TGCGCCAGCAGCTCACAGGGTGCCGGCACTGAAGCTTTCTTT.